Sequencing of this TCR beta chain was carried out in a study of regulatory T cells in long-lasting Graves disease (dated by TCRdb to the early 2020s). Background for the entire study: Patients with newly diagnosed Graves' disease had been on antithyroid drugs for under 3 months. Patients with persistent Graves' disease were compared with patients with newly diagnosed Graves' disease using TCR sequencing and RNA sequencing of peripheral blood. The study was registered as a clinical trial and conducted in China. A total of roughly 35 samples underwent TCR sequencing, from roughly 13 patients with persistent Graves' disease and roughly 20 patients with newly diagnosed Graves' disease. The study at large found these results: TRBV28, TRBJ1-2 and TRBJ2-5 were preferentially used in persistent disease, while TRBV20-1 and TRBJ2-1 were favored in newly diagnosed disease. A larger number of public clonotypes was shared among persistent patients (around 3,000) than among newly diagnosed patients (approximately 1,000). The authors acknowledged the small sample size as a limitation that may reduce accuracy. Persistent Graves' disease patients showed lower TCR Shannon entropy and fewer highly expanded clones than newly diagnosed patients, suggesting clonal expansion. Only the TCR beta chain was sequenced and analyzed. Only peripheral blood was studied, because thyroid tissue, the primary lesion, was inaccessible.

The time point label corresponds to: newly diagnosed GD, antithyroid drugs for less than 3 months. For both TCR sequencing and RNA sequencing, RNA was extracted from PBMCs using TRIzol. Graves' disease was diagnosed according to American Thyroid Association guidelines. The patients came from an endocrinology department in Xi'an, China. Each patient gave approximately 8.8 milliliters of peripheral blood, collected in an EDTA anticoagulant tube. Ficoll Paque Plus density gradient separation was used to isolate PBMCs, and no further T cell sorting was performed. An Agilent 2100 Bioanalyzer and agarose gel were used to check RNA quality, while a NanoDrop 2000 measured RNA concentration. Receptors were amplified or captured by multiplex PCR. The sample was run on an Illumina HiSeq 4000. TCR beta libraries were built with iRepertoire HTBI primers and Arm-PCR amplification of CDR3 regions. Before sequencing, the PCR products went through gel purification. Concerning the study's data processing: Gene usage analysis of CDR3 amino acid clonotypes used the 60 to 80 TRBV and more than 13 TRBJ segments found across samples. COPE and FqMerger were used to merge the filtered high-quality paired reads into contigs. Contigs were aligned with BLAST to IMGT TRBV, TRBD and TRBJ reference genes, and CDR3 was defined per IMGT. Highly expanded clones were defined as clonotypes with a frequency above 0.1%. Repertoire diversity was measured by Shannon entropy, and V-J evenness by the Gini coefficient. A clonotype was considered public if more than one individual shared it. The raw public reads went through TCRdb reprocessing: fastp at Q25, MiXCR clone calling, in-frame beta chains kept. Duplicate CDR3 protein sequences are folded into a single record with the most common DNA and genes. TCRdb's processing, not the authors', yielded these V and J calls. The sample includes fewer than 550,000 distinct CDR3 sequences, with roughly a sixth observed a single time. Just under 25% of the sample rests with the top ten.

This clonotype showed up many times. It has no known antigen specificity. No per-base quality is available; no much larger clone lies one base away. Here V drops 7 bases and J drops 0 bases, and the junction holds 9 bases not matched to any gene. The CDR3 has 16 amino acids, counting the end cysteine and phenylalanine. The CDR3 DNA has 48 bases and is translated from base 1. The data were also submitted as part of a second study, on T cells in Graves' hyperthyroidism and ophthalmopathy. Looking at the second paper: Stable Graves' hyperthyroidism was defined as no progression to ophthalmopathy during 18 months of follow-up. The hyperthyroidism patients were between 18 and 65 years old and newly diagnosed, with a disease duration of less than 2 months. Any patient with an uncontrolled infection, another autoimmune disease, pregnancy or lactation was excluded. Clinical symptoms, serum thyroxine and TRAb, thyroid ultrasound, and orbital computed tomography formed the basis for the diagnoses. The TCR CDR3 was subjected to a first round of RT-PCR using the HTBI primer set and the Qiagen OneStep RT-PCR kit. Most expanded thyroid clonotypes (frequency above 0.001) were also found in blood, which suggests that blood repertoires may mirror thyroid immune responses. In cross-validation, a model built on a 13 V-J signature told ophthalmopathy apart from stable hyperthyroidism with approximately 90% sensitivity and roughly 81% specificity, and in testing the same model reached 80%/75%. In validation, the model predicted progression to ophthalmopathy with around 71% sensitivity and around 72% specificity, a median of approximately 6.5 months before onset. A discovery cohort of about a hundred patients, roughly 43 with Graves' ophthalmopathy and approximately 57 with stable Graves' hyperthyroidism, was used to find distinguishing TCR V-J signatures. Whether ophthalmopathy could be predicted prospectively was tested in an independent validation cohort made up of 18 to 20 hyperthyroidism patients plus 17 patients who later progressed to ophthalmopathy. The 75 to 100 discovery patients were randomly divided into training and test sets at a 7:3 ratio. In addition, the study compared T-cell repertoires in thyroid tissue and in blood from a handful of Graves' hyperthyroidism patients. After sampling, hyperthyroidism patients received methimazole starting at 30 mg daily, and ophthalmopathy patients received high-dose intravenous methylprednisolone. The libraries were constructed in a second round of multiplex PCR and then size-selected and purified. Sequencing of the libraries was done on an Illumina HiSeq2000 using paired-end 100 bp reads. SOAPnuke was used to process the raw data, removing reads that contained adapters or uncalled bases, had a mean Phred below 15, or lacked an exact match to the constant primer or identifier. High-quality paired reads were merged using COPE v1.2.5, and each unique nucleotide sequence was defined as a clonotype. MiTCR v1.1 was used to align clonotypes to the IMGT TRBV, TRBD and TRBJ reference segments. Analysis was restricted to V-J combinations with a frequency above 0.0001, which covered roughly 99% of repertoires. The TCS score was defined as F50 (clonal expansion) divided by E x V (chaos), with BLOSUM62-based TCRdist calculated between CDR3 peptides within each V-J. Welch's t-statistics and random forest reduced roughly 530 V-J features to roughly 13, which were used in a naive Bayes classifier (R e1071). No statistical method was used to set the sample size in advance, and investigators knew the group allocation. TCR Vbeta CDR3 sequencing of 135 peripheral blood samples (43 ophthalmopathy, 75 to 85 hyperthyroidism and roughly 17 progressor patients) is reported in the paper.

This receptor was identified in a woman aged 40-65 years with Graves disease. Donor details come from another sample of the same person, matched by shared clones. The sequence joins TRBV12-3 or TRBV12-4 to TRBJ2-3, with 8 bases matching TRBD2. The sample consisted of peripheral blood mononuclear cells (PBMCs), taken at new diagnosis, from a patient treated with antithyroid drugs. CDR3 loop: CASKAVAGGSTDTQYF. The DNA is as follows: TGTGCCAGCAAGGCGGTCGCGGGGGGAAGCACAGATACGCAGTATTTT.